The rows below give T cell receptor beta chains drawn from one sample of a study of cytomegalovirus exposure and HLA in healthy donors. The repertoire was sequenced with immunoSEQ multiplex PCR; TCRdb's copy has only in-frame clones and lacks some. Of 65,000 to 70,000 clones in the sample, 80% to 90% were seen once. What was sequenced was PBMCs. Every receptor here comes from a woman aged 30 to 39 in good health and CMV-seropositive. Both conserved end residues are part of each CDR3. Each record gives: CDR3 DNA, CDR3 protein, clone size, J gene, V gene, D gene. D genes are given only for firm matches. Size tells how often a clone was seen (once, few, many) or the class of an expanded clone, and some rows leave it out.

TGTGCCAGCAGCTTAGCGGGAGTGGGGTCGTACGAGCAGTACTTC	CASSLAGVGSYEQYF	few	TRBJ2-7	TRBV7-9	.
TGTGCCAGCAGTGAAGCGGGCAGGGCTCAATACAATGAGCAGTTCTTC	CASSEAGRAQYNEQFF	few	TRBJ2-1	TRBV2	.
TGCGCCAGCGGGACTAGCGGAACCTACGAGCAGTACTTC	CASGTSGTYEQYF	.	TRBJ2-7	TRBV5-1	TRBD2
TGTGCCAGCAGCTTAGCGGCAGGGAAGGGCTATGGCTACACCTTC	CASSLAAGKGYGYTF	.	TRBJ1-2	TRBV11-2	.
TGTGCCAGCAGTCCCTCGCAGTTGGGGGCCAACGTCCTGACTTTC	CASSPSQLGANVLTF	.	TRBJ2-6	TRBV2	.
TGTGCCAGCAGCGTAAGCAGGGGGCTAGAGACCCAGTACTTC	CASSVSRGLETQYF	.	TRBJ2-5	TRBV9	TRBD1
TGCGCCAGCAGGTCCAGCAATGAGCAGTTCTTC	CASRSSNEQFF	.	TRBJ2-1	TRBV10-2	.
TGTGCCAGCAGCTTAGTAGTACTGCCCACAGATACGCAGTATTTT	CASSLVVLPTDTQYF	.	TRBJ2-3	TRBV7-9	.
TGCGCCAGCAGTGAGTCTGGGAGCCCCTACAATGAGCAGTTCTTC	CASSESGSPYNEQFF	.	TRBJ2-1	TRBV10-2	.
TGTGCCAGCAGTCGTCTAGCGTTGAGCTCCTACGAGCAGTACTTC	CASSRLALSSYEQYF	few	TRBJ2-7	TRBV7-8	.
TGTGCCAGCAGTCAGGGGATCCGAACTGAAGCTTTCTTT	CASSQGIRTEAFF	.	TRBJ1-1	TRBV27	.